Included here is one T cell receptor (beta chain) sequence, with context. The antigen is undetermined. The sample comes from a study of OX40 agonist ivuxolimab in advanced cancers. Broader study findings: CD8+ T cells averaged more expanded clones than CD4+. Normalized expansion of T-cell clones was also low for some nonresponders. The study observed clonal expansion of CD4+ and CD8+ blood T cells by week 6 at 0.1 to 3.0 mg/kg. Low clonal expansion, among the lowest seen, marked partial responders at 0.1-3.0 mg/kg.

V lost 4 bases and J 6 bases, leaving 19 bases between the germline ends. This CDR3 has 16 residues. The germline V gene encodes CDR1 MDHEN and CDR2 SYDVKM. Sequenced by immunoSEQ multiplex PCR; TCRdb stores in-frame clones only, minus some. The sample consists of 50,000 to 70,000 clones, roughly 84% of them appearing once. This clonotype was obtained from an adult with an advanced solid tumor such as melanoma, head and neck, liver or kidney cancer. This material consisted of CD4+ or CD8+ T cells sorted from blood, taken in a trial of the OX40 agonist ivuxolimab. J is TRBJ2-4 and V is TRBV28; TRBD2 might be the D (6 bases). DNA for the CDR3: TGTGCCAGCAGTTATGCTAGCGATCTTAGTGGAAACATTCAGTACTTC. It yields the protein CASSYASDLSGNIQYF.